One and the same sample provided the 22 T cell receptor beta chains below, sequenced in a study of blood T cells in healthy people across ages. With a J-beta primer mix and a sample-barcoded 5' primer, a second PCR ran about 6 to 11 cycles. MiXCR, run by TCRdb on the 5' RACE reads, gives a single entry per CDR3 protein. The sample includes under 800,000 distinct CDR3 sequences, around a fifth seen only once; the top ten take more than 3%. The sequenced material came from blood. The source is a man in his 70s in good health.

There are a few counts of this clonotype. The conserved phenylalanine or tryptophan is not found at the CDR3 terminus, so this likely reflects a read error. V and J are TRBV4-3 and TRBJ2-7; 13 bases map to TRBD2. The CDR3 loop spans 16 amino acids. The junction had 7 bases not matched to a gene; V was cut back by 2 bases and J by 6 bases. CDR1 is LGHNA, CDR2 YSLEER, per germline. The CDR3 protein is CASSQQIWTSGSEQYL. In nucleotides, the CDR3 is TGCGCCAGCAGCCAACAAATCTGGACTAGCGGGAGCGAGCAGTACCTC.

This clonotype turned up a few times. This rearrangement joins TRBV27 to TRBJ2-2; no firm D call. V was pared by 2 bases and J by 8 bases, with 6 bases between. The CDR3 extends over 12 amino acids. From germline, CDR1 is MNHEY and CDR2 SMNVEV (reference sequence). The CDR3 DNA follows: TGTGCCAGCAGTTTAACTCGGGGGGAGCTGTTTTTT. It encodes CASSLTRGELFF.

The CDR3 is CASSLVGDSRGYSGNTIYF. DNA for the CDR3: TGCGCCAGCAGCTTGGTTGGGGATTCCAGGGGCTACTCTGGAAACACCATATATTTT. This chain joins TRBV5-1 and TRBJ1-3, with D possibly matching TRBD1 (6 bases). This CDR3 is 19 amino acids long. V dropped 0 bases and J dropped 0 bases, with 19 bases sitting between them. Germline CDR1 and CDR2: SGHRS and YFSETQ.

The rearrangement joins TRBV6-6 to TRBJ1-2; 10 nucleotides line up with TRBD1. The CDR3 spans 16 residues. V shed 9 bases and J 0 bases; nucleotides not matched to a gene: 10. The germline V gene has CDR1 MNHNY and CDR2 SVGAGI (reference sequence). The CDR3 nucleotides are TGTGCCAGTACCCGACAGGGGGCCATTACTAACTATGGCTACACCTTC. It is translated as CASTRQGAITNYGYTF.

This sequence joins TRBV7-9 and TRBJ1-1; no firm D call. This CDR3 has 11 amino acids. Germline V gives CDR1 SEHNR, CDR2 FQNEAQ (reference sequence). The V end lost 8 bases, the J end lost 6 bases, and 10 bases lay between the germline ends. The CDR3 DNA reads TGTGCCAGCGGCGAGGGTGCTGAAGCTTTCTTT. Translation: CASGEGAEAFF.

CDR3 in amino acids: CASSVQPSTDTQYF. CDR3 DNA sequence: TGTGCCAGCAGCGTACAGCCAAGCACAGATACGCAGTATTTT. The rearrangement uses TRBV9 and TRBJ2-3; the D is unclear. Looked up from germline, CDR1 is SGDLS and CDR2 is YYNGEE. The CDR3 is 14 amino acids. Trimming pared 1 base from V and 0 bases from J, leaving 6 bases between. The full variable domain, with the rest looked up from reference TRBV9 and TRBJ2-3, is DSGVTQTPKHLITATGQRVTLRCSPRSGDLSVYWYQQSLDQGLQFLIQYYNGEERAKGNILERFSAQQFPDLHSELNLSSLELGDSALYFCASSVQPSTDTQYFGPGTRLTVL.

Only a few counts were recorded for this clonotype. The CDR3 sequence: CASSQIKPGETQYF. The CDR3 DNA follows: TGTGCCAGCAGCCAGATAAAACCGGGAGAGACCCAGTACTTC. This chain links TRBV3-1 with TRBJ2-5; D unclear. Germline V gene data show CDR1 as LGHDT and CDR2 as YNNKEL (reference sequence). The CDR3 runs 14 residues. Trimming pared 3 bases from V and 4 bases from J, leaving 12 bases between.

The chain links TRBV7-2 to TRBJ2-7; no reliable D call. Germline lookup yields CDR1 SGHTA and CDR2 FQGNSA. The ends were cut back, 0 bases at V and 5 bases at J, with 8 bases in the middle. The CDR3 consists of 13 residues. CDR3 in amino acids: CASSLAVQNEQYF. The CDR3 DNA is TGTGCCAGCAGCTTAGCGGTGCAGAACGAGCAGTACTTC.

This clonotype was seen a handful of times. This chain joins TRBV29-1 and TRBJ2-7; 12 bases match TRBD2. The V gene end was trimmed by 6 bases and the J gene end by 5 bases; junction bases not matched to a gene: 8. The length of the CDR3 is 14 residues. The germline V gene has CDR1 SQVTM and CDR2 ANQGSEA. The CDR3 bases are TGCAGCGTCAGAAAGACTAGCGGGAGTGACGAGCAGTACTTC. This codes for CSVRKTSGSDEQYF.

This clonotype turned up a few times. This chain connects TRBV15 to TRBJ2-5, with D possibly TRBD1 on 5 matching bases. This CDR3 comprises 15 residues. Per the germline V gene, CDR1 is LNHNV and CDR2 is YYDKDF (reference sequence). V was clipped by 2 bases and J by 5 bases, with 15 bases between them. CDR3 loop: CATSRSRGFGETQYF. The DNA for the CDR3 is TGTGCCACCAGCAGAAGTAGGGGTTTTGGGGAGACCCAGTACTTC.

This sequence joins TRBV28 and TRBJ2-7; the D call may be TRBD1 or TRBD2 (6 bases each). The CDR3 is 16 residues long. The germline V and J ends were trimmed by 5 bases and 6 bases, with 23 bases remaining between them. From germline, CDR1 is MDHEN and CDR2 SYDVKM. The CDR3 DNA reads TGTGCCAGCAGTAGATTCAGGACTACAGGGCTTGGCGAGCAGTACTTC. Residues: CASSRFRTTGLGEQYF.

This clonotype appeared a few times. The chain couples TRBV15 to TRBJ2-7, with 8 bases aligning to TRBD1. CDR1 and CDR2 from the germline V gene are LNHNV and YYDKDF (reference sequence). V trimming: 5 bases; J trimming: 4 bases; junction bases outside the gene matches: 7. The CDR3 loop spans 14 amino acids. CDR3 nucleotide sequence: TGTGCCACCAGCCCCGACAGGGGACTGTACGAGCAGTACTTC. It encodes CATSPDRGLYEQYF.

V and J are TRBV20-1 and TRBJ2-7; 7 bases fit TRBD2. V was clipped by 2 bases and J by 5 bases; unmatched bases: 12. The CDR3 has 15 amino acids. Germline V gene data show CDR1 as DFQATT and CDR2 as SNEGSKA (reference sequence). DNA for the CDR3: TGCAGTGCTAGATTCGCTTTGGCGGGAGTCCACGAGCAGTACTTC. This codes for CSARFALAGVHEQYF.

In nucleotides, the CDR3 is TGTGCCAGCTCACTAGCAGGGTTCGGCTACAATGAGCAGTTCTTC. It yields the protein CASSLAGFGYNEQFF. The chain uses TRBV18 and TRBJ2-1, with D possibly matching TRBD1 (5 bases). The germline V gene encodes CDR1 KGHSH and CDR2 LQKENI. Trimming left V 4 bases short and J 3 bases short, with 13 bases between. The CDR3 has 15 amino acids.

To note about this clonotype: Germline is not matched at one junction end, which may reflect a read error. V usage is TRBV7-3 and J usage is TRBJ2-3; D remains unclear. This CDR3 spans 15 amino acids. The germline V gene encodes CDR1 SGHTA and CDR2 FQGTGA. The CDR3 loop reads CASSLGFLSTDTQCF. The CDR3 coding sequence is TGTGCCAGCAGCTTAGGGTTTCTCTCCACAGATACGCAGTGTTTT.

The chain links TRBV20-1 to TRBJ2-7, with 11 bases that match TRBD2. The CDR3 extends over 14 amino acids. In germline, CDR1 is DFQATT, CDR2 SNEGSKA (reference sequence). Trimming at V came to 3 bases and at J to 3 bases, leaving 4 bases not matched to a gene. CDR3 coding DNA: TGCAGTGCTAGGCTAGCGGGAGGTGACTACGAGCAGTACTTC. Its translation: CSARLAGGDYEQYF.

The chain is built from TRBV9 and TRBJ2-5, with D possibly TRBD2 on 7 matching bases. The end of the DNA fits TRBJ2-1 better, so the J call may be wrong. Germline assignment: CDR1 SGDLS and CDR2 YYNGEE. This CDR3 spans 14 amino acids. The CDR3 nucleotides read TGTGCCAGCAGCTCGCCGGGGGGCAGAGGTGAGCAGTTCTTC. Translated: CASSSPGGRGEQFF.

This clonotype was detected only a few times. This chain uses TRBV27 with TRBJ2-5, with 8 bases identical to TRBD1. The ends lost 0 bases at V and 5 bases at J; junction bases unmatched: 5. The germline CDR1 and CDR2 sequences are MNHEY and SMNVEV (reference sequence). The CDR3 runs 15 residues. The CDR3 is CASSLSDRGWETQYF. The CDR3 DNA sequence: TGTGCCAGCAGTTTATCAGACAGGGGATGGGAGACCCAGTACTTC.

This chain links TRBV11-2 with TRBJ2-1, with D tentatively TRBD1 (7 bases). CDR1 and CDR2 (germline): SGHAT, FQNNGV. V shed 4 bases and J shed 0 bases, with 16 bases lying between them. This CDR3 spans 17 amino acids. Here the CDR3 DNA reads TGTGCCAGCAGCTCGGCGGGACAGAGAAGCTCCTACAATGAGCAGTTCTTC. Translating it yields CASSSAGQRSSYNEQFF. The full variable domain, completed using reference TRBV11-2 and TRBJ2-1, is EAGVAQSPRYKIIEKRQSVAFWCNPISGHATLYWYQQILGQGPKLLIQFQNNGVVDDSQLPKDRFSAERLKGVDSTLKIQPAKLEDSAVYLCASSSAGQRSSYNEQFFGPGTRLTVL.

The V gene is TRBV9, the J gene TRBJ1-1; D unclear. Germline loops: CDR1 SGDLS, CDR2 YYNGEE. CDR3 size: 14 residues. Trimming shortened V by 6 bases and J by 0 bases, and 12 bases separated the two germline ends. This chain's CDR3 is CASTRTPMNTEAFF. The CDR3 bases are TGTGCCAGCACGCGGACGCCGATGAACACTGAAGCTTTCTTT.

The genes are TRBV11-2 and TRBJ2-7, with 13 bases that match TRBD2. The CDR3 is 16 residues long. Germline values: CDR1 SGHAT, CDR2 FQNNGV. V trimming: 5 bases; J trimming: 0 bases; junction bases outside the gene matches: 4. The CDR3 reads CASSRGLAGDSYEQYF. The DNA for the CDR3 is TGTGCCAGCAGCCGCGGACTAGCGGGAGACTCCTACGAGCAGTACTTC.

The CDR3 coding sequence is TGTGCCAGCAGCTCCCGGGACAGGGTGAGGGTCACCTTC. Amino acid sequence: CASSSRDRVRVTF. This sequence joins TRBV7-9 and TRBJ1-2, with TRBD1 matching over 9 bases. The CDR3 is 13 amino acids. Trimming took 4 bases from V and 13 from J; bases not matched to a gene: 10. Germline loops: CDR1 SEHNR, CDR2 FQNEAQ (reference sequence).